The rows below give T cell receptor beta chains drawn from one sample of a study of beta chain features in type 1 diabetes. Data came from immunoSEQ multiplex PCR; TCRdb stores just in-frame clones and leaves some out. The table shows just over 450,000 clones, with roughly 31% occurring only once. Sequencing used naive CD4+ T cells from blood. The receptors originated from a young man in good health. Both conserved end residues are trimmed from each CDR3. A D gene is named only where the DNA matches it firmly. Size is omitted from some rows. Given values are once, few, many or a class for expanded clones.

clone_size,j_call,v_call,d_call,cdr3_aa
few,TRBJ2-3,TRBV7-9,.,ASSPRGTTDTQY
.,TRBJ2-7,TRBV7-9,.,ASSRLGYEQY
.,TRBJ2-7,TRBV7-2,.,ASSLGSTGYYEQY
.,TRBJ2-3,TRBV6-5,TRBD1,ASSYSGQGTDTQY
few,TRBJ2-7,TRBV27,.,ASSTDISYEQY
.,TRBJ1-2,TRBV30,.,AWSPYREGYT
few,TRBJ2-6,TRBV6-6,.,ASSYPGTSGANVLT
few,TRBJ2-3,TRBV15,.,ATSRDLGSTDTQY
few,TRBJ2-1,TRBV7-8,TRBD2,ASSLVLAGGPNNEQF
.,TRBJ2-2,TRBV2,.,ASRADTGELF
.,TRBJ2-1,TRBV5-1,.,ASSLGGGNNNEQF
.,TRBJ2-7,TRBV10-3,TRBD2,AISGIPRLAGSSYEQY
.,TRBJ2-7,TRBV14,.,ASSRLGLSYEQY
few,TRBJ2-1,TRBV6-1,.,ASSEMHPYNEQF
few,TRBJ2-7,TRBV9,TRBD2,ASSDERVAGVDEQY
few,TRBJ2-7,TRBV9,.,ASSVEGSYEQY
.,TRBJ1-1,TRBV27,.,ASSLERGVTEAF
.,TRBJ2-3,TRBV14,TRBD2,ASSQRTSANTDTQY
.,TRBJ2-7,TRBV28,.,ASSFGSLWEQY
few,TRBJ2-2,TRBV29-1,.,SVATHLVNTGELF
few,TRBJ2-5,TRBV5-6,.,ASRSGFRETQY
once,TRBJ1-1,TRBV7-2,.,ASSASVDTEAF
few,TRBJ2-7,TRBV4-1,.,ASRMSGTYEQY
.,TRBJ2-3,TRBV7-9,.,ASSWRQSTDTQY
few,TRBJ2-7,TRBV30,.,AWSRDRYEQY
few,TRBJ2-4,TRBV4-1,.,ASSPDKGLRVGNIQY
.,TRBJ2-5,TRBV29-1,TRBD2,SGGGTSGSGGETQY
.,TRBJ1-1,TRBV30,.,AWQRVGTEAF
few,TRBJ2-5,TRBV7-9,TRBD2,ASSLILAGQETQY
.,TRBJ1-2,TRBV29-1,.,SVDPGGNYGYT
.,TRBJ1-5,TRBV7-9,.,ASSIGGIQPQH
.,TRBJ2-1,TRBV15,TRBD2,ATSRPTSGRAPLYNEQF
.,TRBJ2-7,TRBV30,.,AGFHRDRYEQY
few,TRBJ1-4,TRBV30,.,AWSRRNEKLF
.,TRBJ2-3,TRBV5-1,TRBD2,ASSLAAGGPVDTQY
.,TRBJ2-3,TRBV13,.,ASSLRAGTDTQY
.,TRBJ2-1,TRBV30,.,AWSVSGQVVHNEQF
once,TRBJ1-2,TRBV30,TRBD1,AWSFRDREVYGYT
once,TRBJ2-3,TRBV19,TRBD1,AIRDRGTDTQY
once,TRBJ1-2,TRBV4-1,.,ASSQAPGNYGYT
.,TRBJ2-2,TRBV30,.,AWTRTENTGELF
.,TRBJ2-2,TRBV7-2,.,ASTLNGRVTGELF
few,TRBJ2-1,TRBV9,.,ASSVGQYNEQF
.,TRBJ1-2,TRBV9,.,ASSVWKGDDGYT
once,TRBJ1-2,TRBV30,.,ALDSGYGYT
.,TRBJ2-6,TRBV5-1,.,ASSLGLGANVLT
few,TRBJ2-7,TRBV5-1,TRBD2,ASSKGLAGVRGEQY
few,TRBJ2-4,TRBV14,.,ASSTPAGIQY